This T cell receptor (beta chain) is drawn from a study of molecular identifiers for immune sequencing clone quantification. As for the study in general: RNA from 20,000 or 100,000 naive CD8 cells was split five ways in replicates, with four sequenced. Study-wide findings and caveats: A single cell's spiked Jurkat TCR RNA was reportedly detectable among about a million naive cells. In naive cells, clones above 20 RNA copies held under 1% of molecules, whereas in effector cells they held over 97%.

This clonotype was picked up many times. Its antigen is not known. MiXCR, applied by TCRdb to the PCR reads, yields one record per CDR3 protein. The data contain about 40,000 distinct CDR3 sequences, 15% to 20% of them singletons. CDR1 is SGDLS, CDR2 YYNGEE, per germline. V dropped 4 bases and J dropped 2 bases, with 15 bases sitting between them. The CDR3 extends over 16 amino acids. In the sort, naive CD8 T cells were defined as CD8+CD4-CCR7+CD45RA+. Sample: naive CD8+ T cells from blood, with Jurkat cell RNA spiked in. Subset noted: FACS-sorted CD8+CD4-CCR7+CD45RA+ naive T cells. This rearrangement joins TRBV9 to TRBJ2-2; perhaps D is TRBD1 or TRBD2 (5 bases each). The TCR originated in a human donor in good health. Some libraries in this study had Jurkat cell RNA spiked in. Here the CDR3 DNA reads TGTGCCAGCAGCCCCTGGGACGGCCTCAACACCGGGGAGCTGTTTTTT. Protein sequence: CASSPWDGLNTGELFF.